This T cell receptor beta chain was documented in a study of early stage breast cancer tumors. Regarding the study as a whole: Most shared enriched TCRB sequences were commonly generated ones. Tumors had roughly 2.5-fold higher T cell density and higher clonality than adjacent normal breast tissue.

CDR1 and CDR2 (germline): MGHRA, YSYEKL. V was pared by 0 bases and J by 2 bases, with 5 bases between. This CDR3 has 13 amino acids. Method: immunoSEQ multiplex PCR; TCRdb's copy keeps in-frame clones and lacks some. Here the sample spans 9,500 to 11,000 clones, about 78% being singletons. With regard to this clone: The antigen remains unidentified.

The source material was breast tumor tissue. The sequence was collected from a person aged 35 to 50 with breast cancer. The chain recombines TRBV4-1 with TRBJ2-7, with D uncertain. DNA of the CDR3: TGCGCCAGCAGCCAAGATCGAACCTACGAGCAGTACTTC. Translated: CASSQDRTYEQYF.